Listed below are T cell receptor beta chains from one sample, sequenced in a study of shared clonotypes between healthy human individuals. Sequencing was performed with immunoSEQ multiplex PCR; in TCRdb, only in-frame clones are kept and a portion is missing. This table has around 1.9 million clones, roughly 95% appearing once. Sample: naive CD8+ T cells from PBMCs. The receptors derive from a man aged 18-30 years in good health. Some clones in this sample may be carry-over from other donors' samples. The CDR3 runs from the conserved cysteine through the conserved F or W. D genes are given only for firm matches. For some rows the clone size is stated as once, few or many, or as a class when expanded; others skip it.

j_call d_call v_call cdr3_length clone_size cdr3_nt cdr3_aa
TRBJ2-7 TRBD1 TRBV9 15 NA TGTGCCAGCAGCGTCGAACCCGGGACAGGGCTCGAGCAGTACTTC CASSVEPGTGLEQYF
TRBJ2-7 NA TRBV6-1 12 NA TGTGCCAGCAGCGGACTGCCGTTCGAGCAGTACTTC CASSGLPFEQYF
TRBJ2-1 NA TRBV7-9 16 NA TGTGCCAGCAGCTTAGGGAGGGTGAGCTCCTACAATGAGCAGTTCTTC CASSLGRVSSYNEQFF
TRBJ2-5 TRBD2 TRBV13 16 NA TGTGCCAGCAGCGCCCGACTAGCGGGAGAGGCAGAGACCCAGTACTTC CASSARLAGEAETQYF
TRBJ2-3 TRBD2 TRBV7-9 15 once TGTGCCAGCGGGGAGGTTTTAGCGGGCGCAGATACGCAGTATTTT CASGEVLAGADTQYF
TRBJ2-7 NA TRBV19 16 NA TGTGCCAGTAGTTCTCTAACGGGGTCCCAGGGCTACGAGCAGTACTTC CASSSLTGSQGYEQYF
TRBJ2-4 TRBD2 TRBV9 15 NA TGTGCCAGCAGCGCTAGCGGGGTAGCCAAAAACATTCAGTACTTC CASSASGVAKNIQYF
TRBJ2-7 TRBD1 TRBV2 13 NA TGTGCCAGTCGGGGGACAGGGTTCCACGAGCAGTACTTC CASRGTGFHEQYF
TRBJ1-1 NA TRBV11-2 12 NA TGTGCCAGCTGGGGGAGGGGCACTGAAGCTTTCTTT CASWGRGTEAFF
TRBJ2-7 NA TRBV5-6 14 NA TGTGCCAGCAGCCAGGAGGCCAGCTCCTACGAGCAGTACTTC CASSQEASSYEQYF
TRBJ2-1 TRBD2 TRBV10-1 15 NA TGCGCCAGCAGCCGGACTAGCGGGGGTTACAATGAGCAGTTCTTC CASSRTSGGYNEQFF